This T cell receptor (beta chain) stems from a study of cytomegalovirus exposure and HLA in healthy donors. General observations from the study: Investigators reported about 160 TCR beta chains as tied to cytomegalovirus. Subsequent analysis of the 95 to 150 validation repertoires found a tendency for first-cohort TCR clusters to co-occur. In vitro data verified three CMV-associated chains as specific for CMV antigens.

In germline, CDR1 is MDHEN, CDR2 SYDVKM. The CDR3 sequence is 15 residues long. Trimming stripped 5 bases from V and 2 bases from J, with 16 bases between. This table comes from immunoSEQ multiplex PCR, and its TCRdb copy is limited to in-frame clones, with some not included. The profile shows hundreds of thousands of clones, more than 80% of them singletons. On this clone: The antigen is not known.

Sequencing was carried out using PBMCs. V and J are TRBV28 and TRBJ2-7, with D maybe TRBD1 (7 bases). The clonotype was recovered from a woman aged 18-29 years in good health and CMV-seronegative. The CDR3 DNA reads as TGTGCCAGCAGTCCCTTAGACAGGGAGGCCTACGAGCAGTACTTC. Its protein product is CASSPLDREAYEQYF.